A selection of T cell receptor beta chains follows, all from one sample in a study of blood T cell repertoires in COVID-19. Clones were read by immunoSEQ multiplex PCR, and TCRdb kept only the in-frame ones, dropping some. The sample yields roughly 400,000 clones, about 90% seen once. Sequenced material: PBMCs or T cells enriched from blood (not recorded which). The receptors shown here come from a man younger than 30 who had recovered from COVID-19. Each CDR3 is given with its conserved first and last residue. A D gene is named only where the DNA matches it firmly. Part of the rows lack a size; the others show once, few, many or a class for expanded clones.

>NA|TRBJ2-1|TRBD2|TRBV27
CASSFGRTSGMDEQFF
TGTGCCAGCAGTTTTGGTCGGACTAGCGGGATGGATGAGCAGTTCTTC
>NA|TRBJ1-6|TRBD1|TRBV5-4
CASSHGTGQGDNSPLHF
TGTGCCAGCAGCCACGGGACGGGACAGGGGGATAATTCACCCCTCCACTTT
>NA|TRBJ2-3|NA|TRBV5-6
CASSSVSSTDTQYF
TGTGCCAGCAGCTCGGTTTCTAGCACAGATACGCAGTATTTT
>NA|TRBJ1-1|NA|TRBV2
CASSPPRDWHTEAFF
TGTGCCAGCAGTCCACCCCGGGACTGGCACACTGAAGCTTTCTTT
>NA|TRBJ1-6|TRBD1|TRBV5-4
CASSSTGTGASPLHF
TGTGCCAGCAGTAGTACCGGGACAGGGGCCTCACCCCTCCACTTT
>NA|TRBJ1-4|NA|TRBV5-4
CASSLRSVGSEKLFF
TGTGCCAGCAGCTTGCGGTCAGTCGGGTCTGAAAAACTGTTTTTT
>NA|TRBJ1-4|NA|TRBV19
CASSVSGGARVGEKLFF
TGTGCCAGTAGTGTGTCAGGCGGGGCCAGGGTTGGTGAAAAACTGTTTTTT
>NA|TRBJ1-3|NA|TRBV9
CASSVGTQGNTIYF
TGTGCCAGCAGCGTCGGGACTCAAGGAAACACCATATATTTT
>NA|TRBJ2-7|NA|TRBV7-9
CASSPRGGYEQYF
TGTGCCAGCAGCCCTCGGGGTGGCTACGAGCAGTACTTC
>NA|TRBJ1-4|TRBD1|TRBV2
CASSGQGATNEKLFF
TGTGCCAGCAGTGGACAGGGCGCAACTAATGAAAAACTGTTTTTT
>few|TRBJ1-5|TRBD1|TRBV28
CASSLGDSYSNQPQHF
TGTGCCAGCAGTTTAGGGGACAGCTATAGCAATCAGCCCCAGCATTTT
>NA|TRBJ1-5|NA|TRBV19
CASTSLTGLQPQHF
TGTGCCAGTACCTCCCTTACAGGGTTGCAGCCCCAGCATTTT
>NA|TRBJ1-4|NA|TRBV9
CASSVGQRDEKLFF
TGTGCCAGCAGCGTAGGACAGAGAGACGAAAAACTGTTTTTT
>NA|TRBJ2-2|TRBD2|TRBV29-1
CSCRTSGNTGELFF
TGCAGCTGCCGGACTAGCGGGAACACCGGGGAGCTGTTTTTT
>NA|TRBJ1-5|TRBD1|TRBV7-6
CASSLMSRGTGLQPQHF
TGTGCCAGCAGCTTAATGAGTAGGGGGACAGGCCTGCAGCCCCAGCATTTT
>NA|TRBJ1-5|NA|TRBV10-3
CAIRSGVEHSNQPQHF
TGTGCCATCAGGAGCGGGGTCGAGCATAGCAATCAGCCCCAGCATTTT
>once|TRBJ1-1|TRBD1|TRBV28
CASSSYRGLANTEAFF
TGTGCCAGCAGTTCTTACAGGGGGCTCGCGAACACTGAAGCTTTCTTT
>NA|TRBJ1-3|NA|TRBV3-1/TRBV3-2
CASSHYSGNTIYF
TGTGCCAGCAGCCACTACTCTGGAAACACCATATATTTT
>NA|TRBJ1-3|NA|TRBV2
CASTGQSLSGNTIYF
TGTGCCAGCACTGGGCAGAGCCTCTCTGGAAACACCATATATTTT
>NA|TRBJ1-4|NA|TRBV19
CASSPAGRTNEKLFF
TGTGCCAGTAGCCCCGCAGGCAGAACTAATGAAAAACTGTTTTTT
>NA|TRBJ1-3|TRBD1|TRBV2
CGTGSSSGNTIYF
TGTGGGACAGGGTCGAGCTCTGGAAACACCATATATTTT
>NA|TRBJ2-6|TRBD2|TRBV5-1
CASSTGGVSGANVLTF
TGCGCCAGCAGTACGGGGGGAGTGTCTGGGGCCAACGTCCTGACTTTC
>NA|TRBJ1-6|NA|TRBV7-9
CASSFSRGLVDSPLHF
TGTGCCAGCAGCTTTAGCAGGGGTCTCGTGGATTCACCCCTCCACTTT
>NA|TRBJ1-1|NA|TRBV5-5
CASSFGGGHTEAFF
TGTGCCAGCAGCTTCGGCGGGGGGCACACTGAAGCTTTCTTT
>few|TRBJ2-7|NA|TRBV28
CASSPVGQVITYEQYF
TGTGCCAGCAGTCCCGTTGGGCAGGTTATCACCTACGAGCAGTACTTC
>NA|TRBJ2-1|NA|TRBV7-6
CASSLRPGGDNEQFF
TGTGCCAGCAGCTTACGGCCGGGTGGAGACAATGAGCAGTTCTTC
>NA|TRBJ1-2|TRBD1|TRBV4-1
CASSQDRDRDGTIYGYTF
TGCGCCAGCAGCCAAGATCGGGACAGGGACGGAACTATCTATGGCTACACCTTC
>NA|TRBJ1-2|TRBD1|TRBV2
CASSGTGGRTNYGYTF
TGTGCCAGCAGTGGGACAGGGGGACGCACTAACTATGGCTACACCTTC
>NA|TRBJ1-2|NA|TRBV5-1
CASSLASVEGGYTF
TGCGCCAGCAGCTTGGCCTCTGTGGAGGGGGGCTACACCTTC
>NA|TRBJ1-4|TRBD1|TRBV11-2
CASSHRGPYEKLFF
TGTGCCAGCAGCCACAGGGGGCCTTATGAAAAACTGTTTTTT
>once|TRBJ2-1|NA|TRBV29-1
CSVTSGSGPYNEQFF
TGCAGCGTTACCTCCGGGAGCGGACCCTACAATGAGCAGTTCTTC
>NA|TRBJ1-3|NA|TRBV18
CASSPGAGNTIYF
TGTGCCAGCTCCCCGGGGGCTGGAAACACCATATATTTT
>NA|TRBJ1-2|TRBD1|TRBV28
CASSLSPYLRQGWGYTF
TGTGCCAGCAGTTTATCCCCTTATCTCCGACAGGGATGGGGCTACACCTTC
>NA|TRBJ1-5|NA|TRBV6-1
CASSELAATSNQPQHF
TGTGCCAGCAGTGAACTGGCAGCGACTAGCAATCAGCCCCAGCATTTT
>NA|TRBJ1-3|TRBD1|TRBV6-5
CASSYAPGGGNTIYF
TGTGCCAGCAGTTACGCCCCAGGGGGTGGAAACACCATATATTTT
>NA|TRBJ1-3|NA|TRBV21-1
CASSKEDSPSGNTIYF
TGTGCCAGCAGCAAAGAGGACAGTCCCTCTGGAAACACCATATATTTT
>NA|TRBJ2-7|NA|TRBV28
CASSRSGGGLGEQYF
TGTGCCAGCAGTCGCTCTGGAGGGGGCTTAGGCGAGCAGTACTTC
>NA|TRBJ1-1|NA|TRBV11-3
CASSSNQYTEAFF
TGTGCCAGCAGCTCTAACCAATACACTGAAGCTTTCTTT
>NA|TRBJ2-5|TRBD2|TRBV27
CASSFVGLDKITQYF
TGTGCCAGCAGTTTCGTGGGACTAGACAAGATAACCCAGTACTTC
>NA|TRBJ1-1|NA|TRBV3-1/TRBV3-2
CASSQDIRRGSNTEAFF
TGTGCCAGCAGCCAAGATATTCGGCGGGGGTCCAACACTGAAGCTTTCTTT
>NA|TRBJ1-2|NA|TRBV9
CASSVDPGKANYGYTF
TGTGCCAGCAGCGTAGATCCGGGAAAAGCTAACTATGGCTACACCTTC
>many|TRBJ1-5|NA|TRBV19
CASSGNYNQPQHF
TGTGCCAGTTCCGGGAACTACAATCAGCCCCAGCATTTT
>NA|TRBJ1-5|TRBD1|TRBV19
CASREGQFSNQPQHF
TGTGCCAGTAGGGAGGGACAGTTTAGCAATCAGCCCCAGCATTTT
>NA|TRBJ1-4|NA|TRBV9
CASTQGGGGGEKLFF
TGTGCCAGCACCCAAGGCGGGGGCGGGGGTGAAAAACTGTTTTTT
>NA|TRBJ1-3|NA|TRBV27
CASSLGIGAGNTIYF
TGTGCCAGCAGTTTAGGAATAGGGGCGGGAAACACCATATATTTT
>NA|TRBJ1-4|NA|TRBV3-1/TRBV3-2
CASSQTEKLFF
TGTGCCAGCAGCCAAACAGAAAAACTGTTTTTT
>NA|TRBJ2-7|NA|TRBV4-1
CASSQPTGRTYEQYF
TGCGCCAGCAGCCAACCAACAGGGAGAACCTACGAGCAGTACTTC
>NA|TRBJ2-5|TRBD2|TRBV7-3
CASSLSAGETQYF
TGTGCCAGCAGCTTATCAGCGGGGGAGACCCAGTACTTC
>NA|TRBJ1-2|NA|TRBV5-5
CASSLDWMSYGYTF
TGTGCCAGCAGCCTCGACTGGATGTCCTATGGCTACACCTTC
>NA|TRBJ1-2|NA|TRBV4-1
CASSQVQDYGYTF
TGCGCCAGCAGCCAGGTACAGGACTATGGCTACACCTTC
>NA|TRBJ1-6|NA|TRBV3-1/TRBV3-2
CASSQAPEGVGNSPLHF
TGTGCCAGCAGCCAAGCCCCCGAGGGGGTCGGGAATTCACCCCTCCACTTT
>NA|TRBJ1-2|NA|TRBV11-3
CASSLGVRRPRGRGYTF
TGTGCCAGCAGCTTAGGTGTCCGCCGTCCCAGGGGACGGGGCTACACCTTC
>NA|TRBJ2-6|NA|TRBV5-1
CASSLSPGLGANVLTF
TGCGCCAGCAGCTTGAGCCCCGGGTTAGGGGCCAACGTCCTGACTTTC
>few|TRBJ2-1|NA|TRBV6-2/TRBV6-3
CASSLRQDNEQFF
TGTGCCAGCAGTTTACGACAGGACAATGAGCAGTTCTTC